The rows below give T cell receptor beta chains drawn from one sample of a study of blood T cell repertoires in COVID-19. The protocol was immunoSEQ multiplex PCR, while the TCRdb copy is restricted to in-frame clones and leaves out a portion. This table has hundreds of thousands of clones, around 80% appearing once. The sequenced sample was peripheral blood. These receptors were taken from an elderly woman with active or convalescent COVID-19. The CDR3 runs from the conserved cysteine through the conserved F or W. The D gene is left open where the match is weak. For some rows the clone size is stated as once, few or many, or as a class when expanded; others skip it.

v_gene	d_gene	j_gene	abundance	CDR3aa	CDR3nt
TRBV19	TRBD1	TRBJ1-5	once	CASSKTGGGGNQPQHF	TGTGCCAGTAGTAAGACAGGGGGCGGTGGCAATCAGCCCCAGCATTTT
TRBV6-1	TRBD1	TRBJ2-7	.	CASSEGTGPPWRWGEQYF	TGTGCCAGCAGTGAAGGGACAGGGCCTCCGTGGAGATGGGGGGAGCAGTACTTC
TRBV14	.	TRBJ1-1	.	CASSRPNMNTEAFF	TGTGCCAGCAGCCGTCCCAACATGAACACTGAAGCTTTCTTT
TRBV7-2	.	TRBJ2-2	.	CASSLALAGELFF	TGTGCCAGCAGCTTAGCCCTAGCCGGGGAGCTGTTTTTT
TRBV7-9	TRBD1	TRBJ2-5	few	CASSPGQGGETQYF	TGTGCCAGCAGCCCGGGACAGGGGGGAGAGACCCAGTACTTC
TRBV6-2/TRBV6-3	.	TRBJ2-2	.	CASSLPLQGGRVDTGELFF	TGTGCCAGCAGTCTCCCCCTCCAGGGAGGTCGGGTTGACACCGGGGAGCTGTTTTTT
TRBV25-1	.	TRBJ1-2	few	CASSEYSNYGYTF	TGTGCCAGCAGTGAGTACAGTAACTATGGCTACACCTTC
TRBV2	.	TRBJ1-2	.	CARKTGHGYTF	TGTGCCAGGAAGACAGGCCATGGCTACACCTTC
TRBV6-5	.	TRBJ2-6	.	CASSYAPGANVLTF	TGTGCCAGCAGTTACGCGCCCGGGGCCAACGTCCTGACTTTC
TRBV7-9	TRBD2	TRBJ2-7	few	CASSRGVMGLAYEQYF	TGTGCCAGCAGCAGGGGGGTAATGGGACTAGCCTACGAGCAGTACTTC
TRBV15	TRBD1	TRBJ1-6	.	CATSRDGTGGLLLHF	TGTGCCACCAGCAGAGACGGGACAGGGGGACTTCTCCTCCACTTT
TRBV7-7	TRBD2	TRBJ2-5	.	CASSLGGQETQYF	TGTGCTAGCAGCTTGGGGGGGCAAGAGACCCAGTACTTC
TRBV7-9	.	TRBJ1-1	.	CASSLGVTAERNTEAFF	TGTGCCAGCAGCTTAGGGGTAACAGCAGAGAGGAACACTGAAGCTTTCTTT
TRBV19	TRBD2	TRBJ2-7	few	CASSARLAGGLWYEQYF	TGTGCCAGTAGTGCCCGACTAGCGGGGGGCCTTTGGTACGAGCAGTACTTC
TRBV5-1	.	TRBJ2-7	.	CASSLGGSYYEQYF	TGCGCCAGCAGCTTGGGAGGAAGTTACTACGAGCAGTACTTC
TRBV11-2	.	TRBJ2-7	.	CASRPAGTSAGEQYF	TGTGCCAGCAGACCCGCCGGGACATCCGCCGGCGAGCAGTACTTC
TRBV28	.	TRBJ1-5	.	CASSSLAGGEGNQPQHF	TGTGCCAGCAGCTCTCTAGCGGGGGGCGAGGGCAATCAGCCCCAGCATTTT
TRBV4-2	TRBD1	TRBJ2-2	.	CASSQGDRGNTGELFF	TGTGCCAGCAGCCAAGGGGACAGGGGGAACACCGGGGAGCTGTTTTTT
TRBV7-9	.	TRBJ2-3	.	CASVIVAGTDTQYF	TGTGCCAGCGTGATTGTAGCGGGCACAGATACGCAGTATTTT